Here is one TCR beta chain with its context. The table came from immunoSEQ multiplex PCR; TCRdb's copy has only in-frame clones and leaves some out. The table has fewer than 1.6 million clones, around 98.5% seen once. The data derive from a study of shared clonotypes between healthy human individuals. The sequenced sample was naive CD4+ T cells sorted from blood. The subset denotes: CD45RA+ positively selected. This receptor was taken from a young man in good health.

CDR3 in amino acids: CASSSTSGEQFF. In DNA, the CDR3 is TGTGCCAGCAGTTCCACTAGCGGTGAGCAGTTCTTC. This sequence joins TRBV7-2 and TRBJ2-1; 8 bases are shared with TRBD2. J was trimmed by 9 bases and V by 6 bases; bases with no gene match: 4. The CDR3 covers 12 residues. The germline V gene encodes CDR1 SGHTA and CDR2 FQGNSA.